This T cell receptor (beta chain) was captured by sequencing in a study of blood T cell repertoires in COVID-19. Overall study: Both acute and convalescent COVID-19 samples were obtained from the United States, Italy and Spain.

CDR3 length: 14 amino acids. The germline CDR1 and CDR2 sequences are LGHNT and FRNRAP. V lost 5 bases to trimming and J lost 1 base; unmatched junction nucleotides: 3. The data were produced by immunoSEQ multiplex PCR, yet TCRdb's version contains in-frame clones alone and is incomplete. Of some 300,000 clones listed, roughly 90% are singletons. This clonotype originated in a middle-aged woman with COVID-19, enrolled during active disease. This chain connects TRBV12-5 to TRBJ2-3; 7 nucleotides line up with TRBD1. The specimen was peripheral blood. The chain's CDR3 is CASGPGTGTDTQYF. Here the CDR3 DNA reads TGTGCTAGTGGTCCCGGGACAGGCACAGATACGCAGTATTTT.